The entry below describes one T cell receptor (beta chain). The target antigen is unknown. The authors extracted RNA and reverse transcribed it into cDNA as the sequencing template. Only in-frame clones appear in the TCRdb table, and some are missing; sequencing was by immunoSEQ multiplex PCR. Among about 120,000 clones, more than 40% were seen once, and the ten largest hold around 0.44%. The CDR3 spans 14 residues. V was clipped by 7 bases and J by 10 bases; unmatched bases: 8. Looked up from germline, CDR1 is SNHLY and CDR2 is FYNNEI. Treatment given: oral pan-JAK inhibitor, 5-10 mg twice daily. Sorted populations comprised CD4+ and CD8+ T cells obtained from PBMCs. This sample is part of a study of CD8+ T cells in alopecia areata. Turning to the study itself: Those patients who were treated received oral tofacitinib, which was given at 5 to 10 mg twice daily for moderate-to-severe alopecia areata.

Study-level results: Just one nonresponder means the tie between baseline CD8+ expansion and response stays uncertain. Persistence in scalp and blood during tofacitinib was observed for many expanded lesional clones.

The receptor was isolated from a human donor with alopecia areata. This rearrangement joins TRBV2 to TRBJ1-6; 9 nucleotides align to TRBD1. Sequences were derived from CD4+ T cells sorted from blood, sampled at week 4, from a patient treated with tofacitinib. The CDR3 bases are TGTGCCAGCATGGGGACAGGGATTTTATCACCCCTCCACTTT. Amino acid sequence: CASMGTGILSPLHF.